The rows below give T cell receptor beta chains drawn from one sample of a study of shared clonotypes between healthy human individuals. Using immunoSEQ multiplex PCR, the repertoire was profiled, and TCRdb retains in-frame clones only, with some absent. Of 950,000 to 1,100,000 clones in the sample, around 76% were seen once. The sample comprised memory CD4+ T cells sorted from blood. These receptors were obtained from a man in his late teens or twenties in good health. CDR3s include the opening cysteine and the closing phenylalanine or tryptophan. The D gene is left open where the match is weak. Clone size is given for some rows only: seen once, a few or many times, or a class if the clone is expanded.

CDR3: CASSLDSKSSNEQFF
DNA: TGTGCCAGCAGCTTAGACTCCAAAAGCTCCAATGAGCAGTTCTTC
J: TRBJ2-1
D: NA
V: TRBV7-8
size: NA

CDR3: CASSQEGGYTF
DNA: TGTGCCAGCAGCCAGGAGGGAGGCTACACCTTC
J: TRBJ1-2
D: NA
V: TRBV16
size: NA

CDR3: CASSSHYEQYF
DNA: TGTGCCAGCAGCTCGCATTACGAGCAGTACTTC
J: TRBJ2-7
D: NA
V: TRBV11-2
size: NA

CDR3: CASSLGRTANYGYTF
DNA: TGCGCCAGCAGCTTGGGCAGGACGGCTAACTATGGCTACACCTTC
J: TRBJ1-2
D: NA
V: TRBV5-1
size: once

CDR3: CASKFGQARNTEAFF
DNA: TGTGCCAGCAAATTTGGCCAGGCTCGCAACACTGAAGCTTTCTTT
J: TRBJ1-1
D: NA
V: TRBV27
size: NA

CDR3: CASSSGGTGANEKLFF
DNA: TGTGCCAGCAGCTCCGGGGGGACAGGGGCCAATGAAAAACTGTTTTTT
J: TRBJ1-4
D: TRBD1
V: TRBV9
size: NA

CDR3: CASSFSSGQETQYF
DNA: TGTGCCAGCAGCTTCTCTAGCGGGCAAGAGACCCAGTACTTC
J: TRBJ2-5
D: TRBD2
V: TRBV7-2
size: NA

CDR3: CASSLSLPGQGPGGYTF
DNA: TGTGCCAGCAGTTTATCTCTACCGGGACAGGGACCCGGCGGCTACACCTTC
J: TRBJ1-2
D: TRBD1
V: TRBV28
size: NA

CDR3: CATSRDSKNTGELFF
DNA: TGTGCCACCAGCAGAGACAGTAAGAACACCGGGGAGCTGTTTTTT
J: TRBJ2-2
D: NA
V: TRBV15
size: NA

CDR3: CASSAEDYTNFYNEQFF
DNA: TGTGCCAGCAGCGCAGAGGACTACACGAATTTCTACAATGAGCAGTTCTTC
J: TRBJ2-1
D: NA
V: TRBV9
size: NA

CDR3: CASSLVADEKLFF
DNA: TGCGCCAGCAGCTTGGTAGCGGATGAAAAACTGTTTTTT
J: TRBJ1-4
D: NA
V: TRBV5-1
size: NA

CDR3: CSVGQGPYGYTF
DNA: TGCAGCGTTGGACAGGGTCCATATGGCTACACCTTC
J: TRBJ1-2
D: TRBD1
V: TRBV29-1
size: NA

CDR3: CASSSPGQPGTQETQYF
DNA: TGTGCCAGCAGCTCCCCGGGACAGCCTGGAACCCAAGAGACCCAGTACTTC
J: TRBJ2-5
D: TRBD1
V: TRBV7-9
size: NA

CDR3: CASSGPSGRPNTGELFF
DNA: TGCGCCAGCAGTGGGCCCAGCGGGAGGCCGAACACCGGGGAGCTGTTTTTT
J: TRBJ2-2
D: TRBD2
V: TRBV10-1
size: NA

CDR3: CASSGWGQEGNYGYTF
DNA: TGCGCCAGCAGCGGCTGGGGACAGGAGGGAAACTATGGCTACACCTTC
J: TRBJ1-2
D: TRBD1
V: TRBV4-3
size: NA

CDR3: CASSSGLAGTYNEQFF
DNA: TGTGCCAGCAGTTCCGGACTAGCGGGAACCTACAATGAGCAGTTCTTC
J: TRBJ2-1
D: TRBD2
V: TRBV28
size: NA

CDR3: CASRAQQGENSPLHF
DNA: TGCGCCAGCAGGGCCCAGCAGGGAGAAAATTCACCCCTCCACTTT
J: TRBJ1-6
D: NA
V: TRBV5-1
size: NA

CDR3: CACGPDGNTEAFF
DNA: TGTGCCTGTGGACCGGATGGGAACACTGAAGCTTTCTTT
J: TRBJ1-1
D: NA
V: TRBV30
size: few

CDR3: CASSTTGTGTYEQYF
DNA: TGTGCCAGTAGTACCACCGGGACAGGAACCTACGAGCAGTACTTC
J: TRBJ2-7
D: TRBD1
V: TRBV19
size: NA

CDR3: CASSWLSAGGYNEQFF
DNA: TGTGCCAGCAGTTGGTTGTCAGCGGGGGGTTACAATGAGCAGTTCTTC
J: TRBJ2-1
D: TRBD2
V: TRBV28
size: NA

CDR3: CASSTTTGGLYNSPLHF
DNA: TGCGCCAGCAGCACGACCACAGGGGGACTCTATAATTCACCCCTCCACTTT
J: TRBJ1-6
D: TRBD1
V: TRBV5-1
size: NA

CDR3: CAWSLGTDSPLHF
DNA: TGTGCCTGGAGTCTCGGGACAGATTCACCCCTCCACTTT
J: TRBJ1-6
D: TRBD1
V: TRBV30
size: NA

CDR3: CASSPGTGYTGELFF
DNA: TGTGCCAGCAGTCCCGGGACAGGGTACACCGGGGAGCTGTTTTTT
J: TRBJ2-2
D: TRBD1
V: TRBV27
size: NA